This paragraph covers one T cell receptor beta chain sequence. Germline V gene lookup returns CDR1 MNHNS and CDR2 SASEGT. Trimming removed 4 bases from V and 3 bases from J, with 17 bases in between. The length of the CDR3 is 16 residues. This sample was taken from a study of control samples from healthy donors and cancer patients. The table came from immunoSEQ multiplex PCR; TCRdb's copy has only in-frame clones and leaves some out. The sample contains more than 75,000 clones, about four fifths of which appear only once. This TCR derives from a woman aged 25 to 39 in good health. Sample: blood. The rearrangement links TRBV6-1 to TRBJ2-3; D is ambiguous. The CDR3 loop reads CASSAREATGTDTQYF. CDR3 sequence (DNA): TGTGCCAGCAGTGCCCGTGAGGCGACGGGTACAGATACGCAGTATTTT.